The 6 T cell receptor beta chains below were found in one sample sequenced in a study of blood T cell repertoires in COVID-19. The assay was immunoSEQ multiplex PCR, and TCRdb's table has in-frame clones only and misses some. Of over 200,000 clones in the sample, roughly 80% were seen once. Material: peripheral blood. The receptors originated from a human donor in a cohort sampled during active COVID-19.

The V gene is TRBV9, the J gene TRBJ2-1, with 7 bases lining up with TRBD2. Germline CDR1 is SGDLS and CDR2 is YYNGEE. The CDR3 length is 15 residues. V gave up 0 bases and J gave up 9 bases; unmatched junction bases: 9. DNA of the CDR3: TGTGCCAGCAGCGTAGCGGGAGGAGGTATCGCTGAGCAGTTCTTC. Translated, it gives CASSVAGGGIAEQFF.

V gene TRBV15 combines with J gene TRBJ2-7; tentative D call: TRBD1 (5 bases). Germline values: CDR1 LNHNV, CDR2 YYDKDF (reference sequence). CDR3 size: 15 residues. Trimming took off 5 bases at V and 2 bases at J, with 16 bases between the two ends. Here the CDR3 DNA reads TGTGCCACCAGCCCCCGTAGGCAGGGTACCTACGAGCAGTACTTC. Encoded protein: CATSPRRQGTYEQYF. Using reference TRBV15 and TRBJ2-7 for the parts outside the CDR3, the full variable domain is DAMVIQNPRYQVTQFGKPVTLSCSQTLNHNVMYWYQQKSSQAPKLLFHYYDKDFNNEADTPDNFQSRRPNTSFCFLDIRSPGLGDTAMYLCATSPRRQGTYEQYFGPGTRLTVT.

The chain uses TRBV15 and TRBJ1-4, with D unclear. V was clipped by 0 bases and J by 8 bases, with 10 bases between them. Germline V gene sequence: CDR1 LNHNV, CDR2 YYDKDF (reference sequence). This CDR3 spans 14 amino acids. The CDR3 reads CATSRDRGLEKLFF. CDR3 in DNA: TGTGCCACCAGCAGAGATAGAGGGTTAGAAAAACTGTTTTTT.

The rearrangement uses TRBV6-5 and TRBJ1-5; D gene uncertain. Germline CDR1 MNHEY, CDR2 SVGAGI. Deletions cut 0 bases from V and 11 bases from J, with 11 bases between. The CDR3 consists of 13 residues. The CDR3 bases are TGTGCCAGCAGTTACTCGATGCATGAGGCCCAGCATTTT. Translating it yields CASSYSMHEAQHF.

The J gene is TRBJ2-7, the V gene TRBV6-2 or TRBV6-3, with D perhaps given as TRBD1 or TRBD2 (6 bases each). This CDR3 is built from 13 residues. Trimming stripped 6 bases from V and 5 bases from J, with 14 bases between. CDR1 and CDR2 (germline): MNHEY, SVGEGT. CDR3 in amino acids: CASSGGSANEQYF. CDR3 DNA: TGTGCCAGCAGCGGGGGCTCAGCGAACGAGCAGTACTTC.

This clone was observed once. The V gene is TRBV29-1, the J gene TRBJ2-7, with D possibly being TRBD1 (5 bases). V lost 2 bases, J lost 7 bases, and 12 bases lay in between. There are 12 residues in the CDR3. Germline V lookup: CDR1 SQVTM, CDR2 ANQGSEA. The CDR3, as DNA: TGCAGCGTTGAATGGCCCTCAGGGGAGCAGTACTTC. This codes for CSVEWPSGEQYF.